This entry concerns a single T cell receptor beta chain. The patients had localized lung adenocarcinoma, a non-small cell subtype. TCRdb analysed the PCR reads with MiXCR anew, one entry per CDR3 protein. The sample includes around 19,000 distinct CDR3 sequences, 54% seen only once; the top ten take around a quarter. This specimen belongs to a study of CD4 and CD8 cells across lung adenocarcinoma regions. The material sequenced was CD8+ T cells from the center of a lung tumor. The origin of this receptor is a female donor with lung adenocarcinoma. The CD4 and CD8 labels of this study may be unreliable.

The CDR3 is CASSVPLAGTGELFF. Written as DNA, the CDR3 is TGTGCCAGCAGCGTCCCTTTGGCAGGCACCGGGGAGCTGTTTTTT. This sequence joins TRBV7-2 and TRBJ2-2; no clear D. The CDR3 length is 15 residues. With 5 bases removed from V and 4 bases from J, the gap between germline ends came to 14 bases. The germline V gene encodes CDR1 SGHTA and CDR2 FQGNSA.